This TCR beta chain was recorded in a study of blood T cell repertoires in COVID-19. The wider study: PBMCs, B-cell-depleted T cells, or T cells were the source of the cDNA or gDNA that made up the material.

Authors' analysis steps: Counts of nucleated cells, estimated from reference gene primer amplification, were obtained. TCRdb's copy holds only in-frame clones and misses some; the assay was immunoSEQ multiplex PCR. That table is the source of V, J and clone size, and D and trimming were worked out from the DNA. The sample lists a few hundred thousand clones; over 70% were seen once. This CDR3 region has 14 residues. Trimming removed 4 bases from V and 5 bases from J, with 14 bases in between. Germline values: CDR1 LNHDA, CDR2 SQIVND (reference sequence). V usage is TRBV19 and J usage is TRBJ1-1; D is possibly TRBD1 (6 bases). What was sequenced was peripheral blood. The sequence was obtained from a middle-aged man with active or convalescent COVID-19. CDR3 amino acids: CASSTILQGTEAFF. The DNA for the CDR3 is TGTGCCAGTAGTACGATCCTACAGGGTACTGAAGCTTTCTTT.